This is a list of T cell receptor beta chains from one sample in a study of CD8+ T cells in alopecia areata. TCRdb keeps only in-frame clones here, not all; method: immunoSEQ multiplex PCR. The table has some 170,000 clones, roughly 50% seen once. Specimen: CD4+ T cells sorted from blood, collected at approximately week 55, from a patient treated with tofacitinib. Every receptor here comes from a human donor with alopecia areata. Both conserved end residues are part of each CDR3. D genes are given only for firm matches. Part of the rows lack a size; the others show once, few, many or a class for expanded clones.

CDR3	DNA	J	D	size	V
CSVEKDRVGEQYF	TGCAGCGTTGAAAAAGACAGGGTGGGTGAGCAGTACTTC	TRBJ2-7	TRBD1	few	TRBV29-1
CASSPTGASSSYNEQFF	TGTGCCAGCAGCCCGACAGGGGCCTCTAGCTCCTACAATGAGCAGTTCTTC	TRBJ2-1	TRBD1	.	TRBV11-3
CASSLGPNYGYTF	TGTGCCAGCAGCCTTGGCCCTAACTATGGCTACACCTTC	TRBJ1-2	.	.	TRBV7-2
CAWSVTVQNSPLHF	TGTGCCTGGAGTGTAACTGTCCAAAATTCACCCCTCCACTTT	TRBJ1-6	.	.	TRBV30
CASSLSSGGFYEQYF	TGTGCCAGCAGCCTATCTAGCGGGGGGTTCTACGAGCAGTACTTC	TRBJ2-7	TRBD2	.	TRBV2
CATSRDSYGYTF	TGTGCCACCAGCAGGGATAGCTATGGCTACACCTTC	TRBJ1-2	.	once	TRBV15
CASSLDGKGTGANVLTF	TGTGCCAGCAGCTTAGATGGGAAAGGAACTGGGGCCAACGTCCTGACTTTC	TRBJ2-6	.	.	TRBV7-9
CASSLDPQGPQHF	TGTGCCAGCAGCTTAGACCCCCAGGGGCCCCAGCATTTT	TRBJ1-5	.	.	TRBV11-2
CSVNSGGAGEQYF	TGCAGCGTGAATAGCGGGGGGGCCGGCGAGCAGTACTTC	TRBJ2-7	TRBD2	.	TRBV29-1
CASSFRQGEETQYF	TGTGCCAGCAGCTTCAGACAGGGGGAAGAGACCCAGTACTTC	TRBJ2-5	TRBD1	once	TRBV11-1
CSVDPWSSTDTQYF	TGCAGCGTTGATCCCTGGTCCAGCACAGATACGCAGTATTTT	TRBJ2-3	.	few	TRBV29-1
CSVSERAWYGYTF	TGCAGCGTGAGCGAACGTGCGTGGTATGGCTACACCTTC	TRBJ1-2	.	.	TRBV29-1
CASSEAFAYEQYF	TGTGCCAGCAGTGAAGCTTTTGCCTACGAGCAGTACTTC	TRBJ2-7	.	.	TRBV2
CASSQAHGPYEQYF	TGCGCCAGCAGCCAAGCGCACGGTCCCTACGAGCAGTACTTC	TRBJ2-7	.	few	TRBV4-1
CSVVDRNFYEQYF	TGCAGCGTTGTGGACAGGAACTTCTACGAGCAGTACTTC	TRBJ2-7	TRBD1	.	TRBV29-1
CASSSTGVDGNTIYF	TGCGCCAGCAGCTCCACAGGGGTGGATGGAAACACCATATATTTT	TRBJ1-3	TRBD1	.	TRBV5-1
CASSSGGNSYEQYF	TGTGCCAGCAGTTCGGGGGGGAACTCCTACGAGCAGTACTTC	TRBJ2-7	TRBD2	.	TRBV7-2
CASSIQWASNEQFF	TGTGCCAGTAGTATTCAATGGGCATCCAATGAGCAGTTCTTC	TRBJ2-1	.	.	TRBV19
CASSLAGGTSQPQHF	TGCGCCAGCAGCTTGGCCGGGGGCACTTCACAGCCCCAGCATTTT	TRBJ1-5	.	.	TRBV5-1
CASGRTRNTEAFF	TGTGCTAGTGGTCGGACACGGAACACTGAAGCTTTCTTT	TRBJ1-1	.	.	TRBV12-5
CASSYDRRETQYF	TGTGCCAGCAGCTATGACAGGAGAGAGACCCAGTACTTC	TRBJ2-5	.	.	TRBV5-6
CATRDSGRSGTQYF	TGTGCCACAAGGGACAGCGGACGATCGGGGACCCAGTACTTC	TRBJ2-5	TRBD1	.	TRBV10-3
CASSFQGEDYGYTF	TGTGCCAGCAGCTTCCAGGGTGAAGACTATGGCTACACCTTC	TRBJ1-2	.	.	TRBV5-6
CASSLGGQGIGTDTQYF	TGTGCCAGCAGCTTAGGTGGACAGGGAATAGGTACAGATACGCAGTATTTT	TRBJ2-3	TRBD1	.	TRBV11-2
CSVERGQETQYF	TGCAGCGTTGAACGAGGACAAGAGACCCAGTACTTC	TRBJ2-5	.	few	TRBV29-1